This entry features one T cell receptor (beta chain) sequence. The V gene lost 10 bases and the J gene lost 2 bases, with 9 bases spanning the gap. CDR1 is MDHEN and CDR2 is SYDVKM in the germline V gene. This CDR3 is built from 12 residues. This sample is drawn from a study of T cells in localized non-small cell lung cancer. Generated by immunoSEQ multiplex PCR, the TCRdb table keeps only in-frame clones and is missing some. The top ten clones hold over 15% of a sample with around 50,000 clones, about nine tenths of them seen once. Specimen: peripheral blood, collected before any cancer treatment. This TCR was recovered from a male donor at least 60 years old with stage III squamous cell lung carcinoma. The chain is built from TRBV28 and TRBJ2-1; no reliable D call. In DNA, the CDR3 is TGTGCCACCGAATCTACCTACAATGAGCAGTTCTTC. Translation gives CATESTYNEQFF.